This T cell receptor (beta chain) was identified in a study of T cell repertoires in cytomegalovirus infection. Across the whole study: CMV infection plus the matching HLA type was flagged by public TCR beta signatures. Study results and caveats: Clonotypes of TCR beta that were HLA-C-restricted and CMV-specific dominated the ex vivo response. Using cumulative public TCR beta family frequency, the authors identified those who carried CMV together with the relevant HLA.

TCRdb processed the reads anew with MiXCR; each CDR3 protein has one entry. The data show some 700,000 distinct CDR3 sequences, 35% to 45% seen once. The table lists this clonotype with many counts. The target antigen is unknown. The V gene end was trimmed by 1 base and the J gene end by 7 bases; junction bases not matched to a gene: 13. The CDR3 covers 17 residues. CDR1 SGHRS and CDR2 YFSETQ come from the germline V gene. The receptor's source is a human donor in good health (CMV status not recorded). Some clones in this sample may be carry-over from other donors' samples. Sequenced input: PBMCs. The rearrangement links TRBV5-1 to TRBJ1-2; 10 bases line up with TRBD1. DNA for the CDR3: TGCGCCAGCAGCTTGACCTTAACGGGACAGGGGATTGGTGGCTACACCTTC. As protein: CASSLTLTGQGIGGYTF.